This record looks at one T cell receptor (beta chain) sequence and its context. This record comes from a study of blood T cell repertoires in COVID-19. At the level of the study: COVID-19 samples, acute and convalescent, were from the United States, Italy and Spain. The cDNA or gDNA used as material had been derived from T cells, B-cell-depleted T cells, or PBMCs.

The CDR3 is 16 residues long. Germline lookup yields CDR1 SNHLY and CDR2 FYNNEI. V dropped 3 bases and J dropped 1; count of bases not matched to a gene: 7. In the original analysis: Quantification of nucleated cells was approximated via reference gene primer amplification. Assay: immunoSEQ multiplex PCR; the TCRdb copy retains only in-frame clones and omits some. Clone size and the V and J calls come from that table; the DNA yielded D and trimming. Among roughly 120,000 clones listed, roughly four fifths were seen once. The sample consisted of peripheral blood. This receptor was obtained from a man aged 70 or older with active or convalescent COVID-19. This chain joins TRBV2 and TRBJ2-7, with TRBD1 matching 9 bases. The CDR3: CASSEGTGHLSYEQYF. The CDR3 DNA follows: TGTGCCAGCAGTGAGGGGACAGGGCATTTGTCCTACGAGCAGTACTTC.